This entry concerns a single T cell receptor (beta chain). Its antigen is currently unknown. 5'RACE template switching added a universal primer site and UMIs to TCR cDNA. TCRdb recomputed calls from the 5' RACE reads with MiXCR, one row per CDR3 protein. The sample includes about 360,000 distinct CDR3 sequences, approximately 5.7% of them seen just once. This CDR3 region has 11 residues. Germline values: CDR1 LNHDA, CDR2 SQIVND (reference sequence). Trimming pared 5 bases from V and 10 bases from J, leaving 11 bases between. This record comes from a study of T cells after yellow fever vaccination. Overall study results and limits: Post-booster repertoires contained most primary-vaccination clones again (about 95% CD4, approximately 86% CD8). Contaminating bulk clonotypes could be abundant in FACS-sorted repertoires.

The TCR originated in a man aged 25 to 40 who received the YFV17D yellow fever vaccine. The source material was PBMCs, sampled 5 days after the yellow fever booster vaccination. The V call is TRBV19, the J call TRBJ1-1; the D is unclear. DNA of the CDR3: TGTGCCAGTAGTGGTGACCTGGTAGCTTTCTTT. This gives the protein CASSGDLVAFF. Full variable domain (rest looked up from reference TRBV19 and TRBJ1-1): DGGITQSPKYLFRKEGQNVTLSCEQNLNHDAMYWYRQDPGQGLRLIYYSQIVNDFQKGDIAEGYSVSREKKESFPLTVTSAQKNPTAFYLCASSGDLVAFFGQGTRLTVV.